A selection of T cell receptor beta chains follows, all from one sample in a study of T-cell memory formation after mild COVID-19. TCRdb reprocessed the 5' RACE reads via MiXCR and lists one record per CDR3 protein. The sample lists 120,000 or so distinct CDR3 sequences; around 15% were seen once. Source material: PBMCs or a T cell subset sorted from them (not recorded which). These receptors were collected from a man younger than 35 who had mild COVID-19 (a few samples of this study predate the infection). Cell type and time point are not known. The CDR3 runs from the conserved cysteine through the conserved F or W. D genes are given only for firm matches. Rows may omit the clone size; those that give it use once, few, many or a size class.

d_call clone_size j_call v_call cdr3_aa cdr3_nt
. . TRBJ1-4 TRBV21-1 CASSKEDRPLNEKLFF TGTGCCAGCAGCAAAGAGGATCGGCCGCTGAATGAAAAACTGTTTTTT
TRBD1 . TRBJ1-4 TRBV5-5 CASSRGQPPEKLFF TGTGCCAGCAGCCGGGGACAGCCGCCTGAAAAACTGTTTTTT
TRBD1 few TRBJ1-1 TRBV2 CASATGGNTEAFF TGTGCCAGCGCGACAGGGGGGAACACTGAAGCTTTCTTT
. . TRBJ1-6 TRBV10-2 CASRESSYNSPLHF TGCGCCAGTAGGGAGAGCTCCTATAATTCACCCCTCCACTTT
TRBD1 . TRBJ2-3 TRBV5-1 CASRTGSGSLDTQYF TGCGCCAGCAGGACAGGGTCCGGATCGTTGGATACGCAGTATTTT
. few TRBJ2-1 TRBV11-1 CASSLSPGGEQFF TGTGCCAGCAGCTTATCCCCCGGTGGGGAGCAGTTCTTC
. few TRBJ2-3 TRBV29-1 CSVRTSDTQYF TGCAGCGTCCGCACTTCGGATACGCAGTATTTT
TRBD2 few TRBJ2-2 TRBV27 CASSPLAGGPGELFF TGTGCCAGCAGTCCACTAGCGGGGGGGCCCGGGGAGCTGTTTTTT
. few TRBJ2-4 TRBV7-8 CASSLVSGAKNIQYF TGTGCCAGCAGCTTAGTTTCTGGGGCTAAAAACATTCAGTACTTC
TRBD2 few TRBJ2-1 TRBV7-3 CASRIPGLAGMNEQFF TGTGCCAGCAGGATTCCGGGACTAGCGGGGATGAATGAGCAGTTCTTC
. . TRBJ2-3 TRBV6-4 CASSAMTGTDTQYF TGTGCCAGCAGTGCCATGACGGGTACAGATACGCAGTATTTT
TRBD1 few TRBJ1-2 TRBV7-8 CASSLRQGGNYGYTF TGTGCCAGCAGCCTTCGACAGGGGGGAAACTATGGCTACACCTTC
. few TRBJ2-1 TRBV6-1 CASSDWDEQFF TGTGCCAGCAGTGATTGGGACGAGCAGTTCTTC
TRBD2 . TRBJ2-3 TRBV2 CASAGVTDTQYF TGTGCCAGCGCGGGGGTCACAGATACGCAGTATTTT
. few TRBJ1-1 TRBV7-2 CASSFSGMNTEAFF TGTGCCAGCAGCTTTTCAGGGATGAACACTGAAGCTTTCTTT
TRBD2 few TRBJ2-2 TRBV15 CATSSPGLAGTGELFF TGTGCCACCAGCAGCCCGGGACTAGCAGGCACCGGGGAGCTGTTTTTT
. few TRBJ1-4 TRBV7-2 CASSLLGGRLDEKLFF TGTGCCAGCAGTCTCCTGGGGGGCCGTTTGGATGAAAAACTGTTTTTT